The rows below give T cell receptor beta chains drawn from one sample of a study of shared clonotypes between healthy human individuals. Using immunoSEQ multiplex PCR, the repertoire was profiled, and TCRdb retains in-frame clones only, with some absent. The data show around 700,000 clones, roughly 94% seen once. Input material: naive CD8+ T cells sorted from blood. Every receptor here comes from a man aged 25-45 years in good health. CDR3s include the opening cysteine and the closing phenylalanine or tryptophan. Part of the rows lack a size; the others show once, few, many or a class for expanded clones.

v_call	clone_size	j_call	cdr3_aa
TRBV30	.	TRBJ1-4	CAWSVLGEKLFF
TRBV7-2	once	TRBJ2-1	CASSLVRPSGGLYNEQFF
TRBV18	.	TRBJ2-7	CASSTTGEQYF
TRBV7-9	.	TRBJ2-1	CASSFPLTSGSSSYEQFF
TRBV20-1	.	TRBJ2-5	CSAVAQETQYF
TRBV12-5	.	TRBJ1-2	CASGETGSGYTF
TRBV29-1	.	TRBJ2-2	CSVEGRGQHGHGELFF
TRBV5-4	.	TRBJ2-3	CASRLQGGLTDTQYF
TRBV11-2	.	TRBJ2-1	CASSQSVIGSLVDEQFF
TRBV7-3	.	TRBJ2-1	CASSLGTSGSHEQFF
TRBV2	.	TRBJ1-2	CASSDGQSNYGYTF
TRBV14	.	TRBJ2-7	CASSQDGGGLAFYEQYF
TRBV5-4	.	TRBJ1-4	CASTEDRVGEKLFF
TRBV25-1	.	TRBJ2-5	CASSQEWGETQYF
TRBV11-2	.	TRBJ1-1	CASSLDTGRTEAFF
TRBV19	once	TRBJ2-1	CASSVTSGRYNEQFF
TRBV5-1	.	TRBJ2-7	CASSPGQGEGEQYF
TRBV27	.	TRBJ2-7	CASSPTSPYEQYF
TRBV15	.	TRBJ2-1	CATSRVPGAGAYNEQFF
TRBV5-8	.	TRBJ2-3	CASPQRESTDTQYF
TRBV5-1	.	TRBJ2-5	CASGGWAGGQETQYF
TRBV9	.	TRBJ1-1	CASSVMPDRVDLVKTEAFF
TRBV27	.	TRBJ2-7	CAVGGHELYF
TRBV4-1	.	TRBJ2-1	CASSQVPGLSYNEQFF
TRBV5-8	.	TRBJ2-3	CASSLSFARVRDTQYF
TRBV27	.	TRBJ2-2	CASSLAVTGELFF
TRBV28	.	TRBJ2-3	CASTPRVVGVTDTQYF
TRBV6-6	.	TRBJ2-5	CASLGALKGQETQYF
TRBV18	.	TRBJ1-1	CASSPDRRNTEAFF
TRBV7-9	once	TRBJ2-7	CASSSDEVRSYEQYF
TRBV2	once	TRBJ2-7	CASGARSGDYEQYF
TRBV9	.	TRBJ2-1	CASSGERGGWYNEQFF
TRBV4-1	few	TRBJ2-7	CASSQAPEYEQYF
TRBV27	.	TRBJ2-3	CATTATSGRTLQGTQYF
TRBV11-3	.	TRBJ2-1	CASSPGGGKANEQFF
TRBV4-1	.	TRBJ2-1	CASSQDLRPGLAGEQFF
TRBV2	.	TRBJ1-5	CASRGQGSDQPQHF
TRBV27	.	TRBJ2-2	CASGGTGELFF
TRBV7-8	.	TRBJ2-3	CASSLGTGGGTDTQYF